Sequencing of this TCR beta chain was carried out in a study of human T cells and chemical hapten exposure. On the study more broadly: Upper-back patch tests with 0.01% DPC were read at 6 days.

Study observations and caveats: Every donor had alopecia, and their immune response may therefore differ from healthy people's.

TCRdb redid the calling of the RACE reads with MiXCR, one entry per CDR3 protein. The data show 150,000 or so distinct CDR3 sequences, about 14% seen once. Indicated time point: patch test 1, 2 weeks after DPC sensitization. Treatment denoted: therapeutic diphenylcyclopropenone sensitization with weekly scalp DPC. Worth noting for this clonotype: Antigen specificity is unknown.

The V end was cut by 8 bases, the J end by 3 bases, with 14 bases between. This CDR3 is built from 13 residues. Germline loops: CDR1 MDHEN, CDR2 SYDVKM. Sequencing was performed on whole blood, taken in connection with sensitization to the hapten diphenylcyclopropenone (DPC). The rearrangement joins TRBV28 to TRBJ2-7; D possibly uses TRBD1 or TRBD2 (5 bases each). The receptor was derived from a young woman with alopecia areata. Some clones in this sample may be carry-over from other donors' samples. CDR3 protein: CASLRDLNYEQYF. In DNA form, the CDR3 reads TGTGCCAGCCTCCGGGACCTCAACTACGAGCAGTACTTC.